The 22 T cell receptor beta chains reported below all come from one sample, sequenced in a study of blood T cell repertoires in COVID-19. Only in-frame clones appear in the TCRdb table, and some are missing; sequencing was by immunoSEQ multiplex PCR. Of around 300,000 clones in the sample, more than 70% were seen once. The specimen sequenced was PBMCs or T cells enriched from blood (not recorded which). The receptor source for this set is a woman younger than 45 who had recovered from COVID-19.

This clone was detected only a few times. The V and J genes are TRBV28 and TRBJ1-2; no firm D call. The CDR3 loop spans 14 amino acids. V was trimmed by 4 bases and J by 7 bases, leaving 16 bases between them. Germline CDR1 MDHEN, CDR2 SYDVKM. CDR3 nucleotides: TGTGCCAGCAGTTCGGGGATACAGCAGATTGGCTACACCTTC. It codes for CASSSGIQQIGYTF.

This clone came up a few times. Other DNA sequences within the sample encode an identical CDR3. The chain uses TRBV28 and TRBJ2-1; D may be TRBD1 (6 bases). V was shortened by 8 bases and J by 2 bases, with 10 bases between the two germline ends. From germline, CDR1 is MDHEN and CDR2 SYDVKM. This CDR3 spans 13 amino acids. Written as DNA, the CDR3 is TGTGCCAGCTCCTCAGGGGCCTACAATGAGCAGTTCTTC. Protein: CASSSGAYNEQFF.

This clone was observed a few times. Here the CDR3 DNA reads TGTGCCAGCAGTTTATACAGGACACCGCAAGAGACCCAGTACTTC. Its protein product is CASSLYRTPQETQYF. This chain links TRBV28 with TRBJ2-5, with TRBD1 as a possible D gene (5 bases). Germline V gives CDR1 MDHEN, CDR2 SYDVKM. The V end was cut by 1 base, the J end by 2 bases, with 11 bases between. This CDR3 comprises 15 residues.

Only one count was recorded for this clone. This rearrangement joins TRBV18 to TRBJ1-6; 8 bases align to TRBD1. The CDR3 extends over 16 amino acids. Germline V CDR1 and CDR2: KGHSH, LQKENI. V was pared by 3 bases and J by 7 bases, with 8 bases of the junction left unmatched. The CDR3 protein is CASSPTGTGFNSPLHF. DNA for the CDR3: TGTGCCAGCTCACCTACCGGGACAGGTTTCAATTCACCCCTCCACTTT.

Worth noting for this clone: Relative to the germline gene, one junction end is altered; a read error may explain this. The V call is TRBV27, the J call TRBJ1-2, with 7 positions matching TRBD1. This CDR3 is 14 amino acids long. Germline V gives CDR1 MNHEY, CDR2 SMNVEV (reference sequence). The CDR3 sequence: CASSPGQANYGYTF. CDR3 bases: TGTGCCAGCAGTCCAGGACAGGCTAATTATGGCTACACCTTC.

This clone was seen once. This rearrangement joins TRBV13 to TRBJ2-1; TRBD2 matches 13 bases. Germline V gives CDR1 PRHDT, CDR2 FYEKMQ (reference sequence). The CDR3 is made up of 17 amino acids. V gave up 1 base and J gave up 10 bases; unmatched junction bases: 10. CDR3 amino acids: CASSLVGLAGTNEEQFF. CDR3 DNA: TGTGCCAGCAGCTTAGTGGGACTAGCGGGGACCAATGAGGAGCAGTTCTTC.

V gene TRBV5-1 combines with J gene TRBJ2-1; 10 bases fit TRBD1. V was clipped by 3 bases and J by 7 bases; unmatched bases: 4. Germline V CDR1 and CDR2: SGHRS, YFSETQ. The CDR3 runs to 14 residues. CDR3 bases: TGCGCCAGCAGCTCCGGACAGGGGGGGAATGAGCAGTTCTTC. Its protein product is CASSSGQGGNEQFF.

This chain links TRBV7-2 with TRBJ2-5, with D uncertain. Germline lookup yields CDR1 SGHTA and CDR2 FQGNSA. Trimming left V 4 bases short and J 5 bases short, with 17 bases between. The CDR3 length is 15 residues. The CDR3 sequence: CASSSSPSYRETQYF. In DNA, the CDR3 is TGTGCCAGCAGCTCTTCCCCCTCCTACCGCGAGACCCAGTACTTC.

The CDR3 loop is CASSFRRDLGREKLFF. CDR3 DNA: TGTGCCAGTAGTTTTCGGCGGGACCTCGGGAGAGAAAAACTGTTTTTT. The V and J genes are TRBV19 and TRBJ1-4; tentative D call: TRBD1 (5 bases). With 5 bases removed from V and 8 bases from J, the gap between germline ends came to 21 bases. The CDR3 sequence is 16 residues long. In germline, CDR1 is LNHDA, CDR2 SQIVND (reference sequence). Together with reference TRBV19 and TRBJ1-4, the CDR3 gives the full variable domain: DGGITQSPKYLFRKEGQNVTLSCEQNLNHDAMYWYRQDPGQGLRLIYYSQIVNDFQKGDIAEGYSVSREKKESFPLTVTSAQKNPTAFYLCASSFRRDLGREKLFFGSGTQLSVL.

The chain carries TRBV19 and TRBJ1-5, with TRBD1 matching 7 bases. The CDR3 covers 20 residues. V shed 5 bases, J shed 3 bases, and the junction held 22 bases outside the gene matches. Germline assignment: CDR1 LNHDA and CDR2 SQIVND (reference sequence). The CDR3: CASSPQWQRQGWLPNQPQHF. CDR3 nucleotide sequence: TGTGCCAGTAGTCCCCAATGGCAACGACAGGGTTGGTTGCCCAATCAGCCCCAGCATTTT.

This clone has just a few counts. J is TRBJ1-1 and V is TRBV6-2 or TRBV6-3; possible D gene TRBD1, 5 bases. Trimming removed 5 bases from V and 8 bases from J, with 12 bases in between. This CDR3 region has 12 residues. The V gene's germline CDR1 is MNHEY and CDR2 SVGEGT. In nucleotides, the CDR3 is TGTGCCAGCAGTCGGAGGGGCGGGGAAGCTTTCTTT. Translating gives CASSRRGGEAFF.

This rearrangement joins TRBV5-1 to TRBJ1-4; D perhaps matches TRBD1 (6 bases). With 2 bases removed from V and 6 bases from J, the gap between germline ends came to 14 bases. CDR1 and CDR2 from the germline V gene are SGHRS and YFSETQ. The CDR3 runs 15 residues. The CDR3 spells CASSLTGRRDEKLFF. In DNA form, the CDR3 reads TGCGCCAGCAGCTTAACAGGGCGTCGGGATGAAAAACTGTTTTTT. The full variable domain, completed using reference TRBV5-1 and TRBJ1-4, is KAGVTQTPRYLIKTRGQQVTLSCSPISGHRSVSWYQQTPGQGLQFLFEYFSETQRNKGNFPGRFSGRQFSNSRSEMNVSTLELGDSALYLCASSLTGRRDEKLFFGSGTQLSVL.

The V gene is TRBV7-6, the J gene TRBJ2-5; TRBD1 agrees at 9 bases. Germline V gene data show CDR1 as SGHVS and CDR2 as FNYEAQ. CDR3 length: 14 residues. V shed 5 bases and J 4 bases; nucleotides not matched to a gene: 5. CDR3 protein: CASSQQGARETQYF. The CDR3 DNA is TGTGCCAGCAGCCAACAGGGGGCCCGAGAGACCCAGTACTTC. Combining the CDR3 with reference TRBV7-6 and TRBJ2-5 gives the whole variable domain GAGVSQSPRYKVTKRGQDVALRCDPISGHVSLYWYRQALGQGPEFLTYFNYEAQQDKSGLPNDRFSAERPEGSISTLTIQRTEQRDSAMYRCASSQQGARETQYFGPGTRLLVL.

V and J are TRBV27 and TRBJ1-2; TRBD1 aligns across 10 bases. There are 15 residues in the CDR3. Germline V gene data show CDR1 as MNHEY and CDR2 as SMNVEV (reference sequence). J was trimmed by 6 bases and V by 3 bases; bases with no gene match: 7. CDR3 nucleotide sequence: TGTGCCAGCAGTTTCCGGGACAGGGGTCAGAATGGCTACACCTTC. This translates into CASSFRDRGQNGYTF.

The CDR3 DNA follows: TGTGCCAGCAGTTATAGCCCGGGGGACACTGAAGCTTTCTTT. Residues: CASSYSPGDTEAFF. The rearrangement uses TRBV6-2 or TRBV6-3 and TRBJ1-1; tentative D call: TRBD1 (5 bases). Trimming left V 3 bases short and J 3 bases short, with 11 bases between. The CDR3 has 14 residues. Germline CDR1 reads MNHEY; CDR2 reads SVGEGT.

The chain links TRBV24-1 to TRBJ2-2, with 7 bases identical to TRBD2. The CDR3 length is 16 residues. The V gene end was trimmed by 4 bases and the J gene end by 5 bases; junction bases not matched to a gene: 9. Germline lookup yields CDR1 KGHDR and CDR2 SFDVKD. The CDR3 DNA reads as TGTGCCACCAGTGACCCTGGGGGGGAGAGGACCGGGGAGCTGTTTTTT. This sequence encodes CATSDPGGERTGELFF.

The chain uses TRBV3-1 (or the pseudogene TRBV3-2) and TRBJ1-2; 7 bases align to TRBD1. J gave up 4 bases and V 3 bases, and 11 bases lay outside the gene matches. The germline V gene has CDR1 LGHDT and CDR2 YNNKEL (reference sequence). The CDR3 has 16 residues. The CDR3: CASSQLPRGPAYGYTF. DNA of the CDR3: TGTGCCAGCAGCCAGCTTCCGAGGGGGCCAGCCTATGGCTACACCTTC.

V and J are TRBV12-5 and TRBJ2-1, with 7 nucleotides matching TRBD2. V shed 4 bases and J 16 bases; nucleotides not matched to a gene: 10. The CDR3 length is 12 residues. Germline V gives CDR1 LGHNT, CDR2 FRNRAP. As DNA, the CDR3 is TGTGCTAGTGGTTACGCGGGGAGGGAGGAATTCTTC. As protein: CASGYAGREEFF.

The V call is TRBV7-2, the J call TRBJ1-1; D is unresolved. The V end was cut by 3 bases, the J end by 4 bases, with 21 bases between. Germline CDR1 and CDR2: SGHTA and FQGNSA. CDR3 size: 17 residues. The CDR3 DNA reads as TGTGCCAGCAGCTTCCGGAAAGAACTCGCGGGGAGCACTGAAGCTTTCTTT. This encodes CASSFRKELAGSTEAFF.

CDR3 nucleotides: TGTGCCAGCACTCCGGGGGTTGGGGCGACTTTCTTT. It specifies CASTPGVGATFF. The chain couples TRBV28 to TRBJ1-1; TRBD1 is a possible D gene (5 bases). The germline CDR1 and CDR2 sequences are MDHEN and SYDVKM. The CDR3 is 12 residues long. With 7 bases removed from V and 12 bases from J, the gap between germline ends came to 18 bases.

The chain has TRBV19 and TRBJ1-6, with a possible D match to TRBD1 (6 bases). CDR3 length equals 16 residues. V was cut by 3 bases and J by 7 bases, with 16 bases left in between. CDR1 LNHDA and CDR2 SQIVND come from the germline V gene (reference sequence). CDR3 DNA sequence: TGTGCCAGTAGTATCCAGGGGATTCGGAAAAATTCACCCCTCCACTTT. Protein product: CASSIQGIRKNSPLHF.

This clone was seen once. The gene calls are TRBV5-4 and TRBJ2-1, with 11 bases that match TRBD2. The V gene end was trimmed by 2 bases and the J gene end by 3 bases; junction bases not matched to a gene: 7. There are 17 residues in the CDR3. CDR1 is SGHNT and CDR2 is YYREEE in the germline V gene (reference sequence). The CDR3: CASSFILAGGNYNEQFF. CDR3 sequence (DNA): TGTGCCAGCAGCTTTATCCTAGCGGGGGGTAACTACAATGAGCAGTTCTTC.